Each of the 17 T cell receptor beta chains below was sequenced from the same sample in a study of blood T cell repertoires in COVID-19 (dated by TCRdb to about 2020). Library creation used the immunoSEQ multiplex PCR assay. TCRdb took over this immuneACCESS table, retaining in-frame rearrangements with V and J assigned. Such tables are incomplete; in checked studies, under half of the missing clones stem from an unresolved V gene, and the remainder is unexplained. The sample records tens of thousands of clones, approximately 86% of which are singletons. The ten biggest clones cover about 4.9% of the sample. The sample consisted of peripheral blood. These receptors all come from a man aged 50 to 59 with active COVID-19.

CDR3 region: CASSLEGFSYEQYF. CDR3 nucleotide sequence: TGTGCCAGCAGCTTAGAGGGGTTTTCCTACGAGCAGTACTTC. J is TRBJ2-7 and V is TRBV7-9; possible D gene TRBD1, 5 bases. This CDR3 comprises 14 residues. CDR1 SEHNR and CDR2 FQNEAQ come from the germline V gene (reference sequence). Deletions cut 1 base from V and 1 base from J, with 8 bases between. The whole variable domain, remainder taken from reference TRBV7-9 and TRBJ2-7, is DTGVSQNPRHKITKRGQNVTFRCDPISEHNRLYWYRQTLGQGPEFLTYFQNEAQLEKSRLLSDRFSAERPKGSFSTLEIQRTEQGDSAMYLCASSLEGFSYEQYFGPGTRLTVT.

The chain links TRBV7-2 to TRBJ1-1, with a weak D call TRBD1 (5 bases). CDR1 SGHTA and CDR2 FQGNSA come from the germline V gene. CDR3 length: 15 residues. Trimming took off 4 bases at V and 1 base at J, with 13 bases between the two ends. As DNA, the CDR3 is TGTGCCAGCAGCTGGCGGGGGGGACCGAACACTGAAGCTTTCTTT. Translated: CASSWRGGPNTEAFF.

The chain employs TRBV5-1 and TRBJ1-3; D is possibly TRBD1 (6 bases). This CDR3 region has 16 residues. The germline CDR1 and CDR2 sequences are SGHRS and YFSETQ. V lost 4 bases to trimming and J lost 3 bases, with 17 bases between them. The CDR3 here is CASSVLGGAGGNTIYF. CDR3 in DNA: TGCGCCAGCAGCGTCCTCGGGGGGGCCGGTGGAAACACCATATATTTT.

This chain uses TRBV4-1 with TRBJ1-1; the D gene is possibly TRBD1 (5 bases). Trimming left V 7 bases short and J 0 bases short, with 12 bases between. The CDR3 contains 14 residues. Looked up from germline, CDR1 is MGHRA and CDR2 is YSYEKL. CDR3 nucleotides: TGCGCCAGCACAGACAGTCCCATGAACACTGAAGCTTTCTTT. Translation: CASTDSPMNTEAFF.

In DNA form, the CDR3 reads TGTGCCAGCACCCCGCTGGGCACCTTGGACGAGCAGTACTTC. It specifies CASTPLGTLDEQYF. The rearrangement links TRBV7-2 to TRBJ2-7; D is undetermined. Germline assignment: CDR1 SGHTA and CDR2 FQGNSA. The CDR3 contains 14 residues. V gave up 7 bases and J gave up 5 bases, with 18 bases separating them.

The chain couples TRBV9 to TRBJ2-5, with TRBD2 matching 7 bases. J lost 4 bases, V lost 2 bases, and 5 bases had no gene match. This CDR3 is 14 amino acids long. The germline gives CDR1 SGDLS, CDR2 YYNGEE. Written as DNA, the CDR3 is TGTGCCAGCAGCGTGTCTAGCGGAATAGAGACCCAGTACTTC. Translated: CASSVSSGIETQYF.

This sequence joins TRBV15 and TRBJ2-1; D call uncertain. Germline V gene lookup returns CDR1 LNHNV and CDR2 YYDKDF (reference sequence). Deletions cut 8 bases from V and 7 bases from J, with 18 bases between. The CDR3 is 14 amino acids. CDR3 DNA sequence: TGTGCCACCGGGCGTGGATTTGAGATGAATGAGCAGTTCTTC. This gives the protein CATGRGFEMNEQFF. The full variable domain, with the rest looked up from reference TRBV15 and TRBJ2-1, is DAMVIQNPRYQVTQFGKPVTLSCSQTLNHNVMYWYQQKSSQAPKLLFHYYDKDFNNEADTPDNFQSRRPNTSFCFLDIRSPGLGDTAMYLCATGRGFEMNEQFFGPGTRLTVL.

V usage is TRBV4-1 and J usage is TRBJ1-2, with 8 nucleotides matching TRBD1. The germline V gene has CDR1 MGHRA and CDR2 YSYEKL. This CDR3 is built from 13 residues. V was clipped by 4 bases and J by 7 bases; unmatched bases: 5. The CDR3 reads CASSPRTGSGYTF. DNA of the CDR3: TGCGCCAGCAGCCCACGGACAGGGAGTGGCTACACCTTC.

The chain employs TRBV9 and TRBJ2-1; 8 positions agree with TRBD2. This CDR3 is built from 16 residues. Germline trimming cut 4 bases from V and 2 bases from J; bases unmatched to any gene: 8. Germline loops: CDR1 SGDLS, CDR2 YYNGEE. The CDR3: CASSSRAGDPYNEQFF. In nucleotides, the CDR3 is TGTGCCAGCAGCTCCAGAGCGGGAGACCCCTACAATGAGCAGTTCTTC. Full variable domain (rest looked up from reference TRBV9 and TRBJ2-1): DSGVTQTPKHLITATGQRVTLRCSPRSGDLSVYWYQQSLDQGLQFLIQYYNGEERAKGNILERFSAQQFPDLHSELNLSSLELGDSALYFCASSSRAGDPYNEQFFGPGTRLTVL.

This clone was observed a single time. The gene calls are TRBV9 and TRBJ1-2; 9 bases are a match to TRBD1. Unmatched junction bases numbered 11, after V lost 3 bases and J lost 5 bases. The V gene's germline CDR1 is SGDLS and CDR2 YYNGEE. This CDR3 is built from 16 residues. The CDR3 here is CASSASGQGSYYGYTF. The CDR3 nucleotides read TGTGCCAGCAGCGCCTCGGGACAGGGATCCTATTATGGCTACACCTTC. Full variable domain (missing parts from reference TRBV9 and TRBJ1-2): DSGVTQTPKHLITATGQRVTLRCSPRSGDLSVYWYQQSLDQGLQFLIQYYNGEERAKGNILERFSAQQFPDLHSELNLSSLELGDSALYFCASSASGQGSYYGYTFGSGTRLTVV.

The V gene is TRBV4-3, the J gene TRBJ1-6; perhaps TRBD1 as D (5 bases). Deletions cut 0 bases from V and 5 bases from J, with 11 bases between. This CDR3 has 16 residues. Germline assignment: CDR1 LGHNA and CDR2 YSLEER. Here the CDR3 DNA reads TGCGCCAGCAGCCAAGAGGGGCAGGCTAATAATTCACCCCTCCACTTT. Translating it yields CASSQEGQANNSPLHF.

The chain recombines TRBV15 with TRBJ1-3; TRBD1 aligns across 10 bases. Trimming at V came to 2 bases and at J to 4 bases, leaving 5 bases not matched to a gene. CDR1 and CDR2 from the germline V gene are LNHNV and YYDKDF (reference sequence). The CDR3 loop spans 16 amino acids. CDR3 in DNA: TGTGCCACCAGCAGACCCGGGACAGGGGAAGGAAACACCATATATTTT. It specifies CATSRPGTGEGNTIYF.

This clone appeared once. Germline and junction disagree at one end, which may indicate a read error. CDR3: CASNLAGGPVTEQFF. DNA of the CDR3: TGTGCCAGCAATTTAGCGGGAGGGCCAGTCACTGAGCAGTTCTTC. The chain links TRBV27 to TRBJ2-1; TRBD2 matches 11 bases. Germline V gene lookup returns CDR1 MNHEY and CDR2 SMNVEV (reference sequence). The CDR3 sequence is 15 residues long.

The chain is built from TRBV5-1 and TRBJ1-2; TRBD1 agrees at 8 bases. The CDR3 loop spans 14 amino acids. J gave up 3 bases and V 0 bases, and 1 base lay outside the gene matches. Germline V gene sequence: CDR1 SGHRS, CDR2 YFSETQ. The CDR3 spells CASSLAGGDYGYTF. In DNA form, the CDR3 reads TGCGCCAGCAGCTTGGCAGGGGGCGACTATGGCTACACCTTC.

V usage is TRBV19 and J usage is TRBJ1-1, with 10 bases aligning to TRBD1. Per the germline V gene, CDR1 is LNHDA and CDR2 is SQIVND (reference sequence). This CDR3 has 16 amino acids. V lost 10 bases and J lost 2; bases outside the gene matches: 13. The CDR3: CATGDRGSRSNTEAFF. CDR3 bases: TGTGCCACTGGGGACAGGGGCTCCCGAAGTAACACTGAAGCTTTCTTT.

This sequence joins TRBV25-1 and TRBJ2-1; 13 nucleotides line up with TRBD2. V trimming: 3 bases; J trimming: 10 bases; junction bases outside the gene matches: 9. Germline assignment: CDR1 MGHDK and CDR2 SYGVNS. CDR3 length: 16 residues. The CDR3 sequence is CASSDAGLAGDREQFF. The CDR3, as DNA: TGTGCCAGCAGTGACGCTGGACTAGCGGGAGATCGAGAGCAGTTCTTC.

This sequence joins TRBV2 and TRBJ1-1; weak D call: TRBD1 (6 bases). V lost 7 bases to trimming and J lost 5 bases, with 17 bases between them. The CDR3 spans 14 residues. The germline V gene has CDR1 SNHLY and CDR2 FYNNEI. CDR3 DNA sequence: TGTGCCAGCACCCCGATGGGGGCGCGTACTGAAGCTTTCTTT. This sequence encodes CASTPMGARTEAFF.